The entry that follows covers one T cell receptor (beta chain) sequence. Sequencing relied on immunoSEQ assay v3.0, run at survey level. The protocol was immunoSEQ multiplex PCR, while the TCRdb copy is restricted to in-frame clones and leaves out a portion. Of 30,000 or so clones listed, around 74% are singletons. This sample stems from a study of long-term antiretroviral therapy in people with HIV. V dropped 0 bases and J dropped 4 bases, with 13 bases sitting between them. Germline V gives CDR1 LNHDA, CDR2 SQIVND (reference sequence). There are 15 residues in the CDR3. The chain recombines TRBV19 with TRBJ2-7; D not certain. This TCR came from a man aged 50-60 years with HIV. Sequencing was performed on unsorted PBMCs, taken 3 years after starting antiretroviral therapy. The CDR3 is CASSIDLAEPYEQYF. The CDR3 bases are TGTGCCAGTAGTATAGATCTGGCAGAACCGTACGAGCAGTACTTC.